This T cell receptor (beta chain) emerged from a study of T-cell memory formation after mild COVID-19. Findings of the study overall: Largely, contracting CD4+ clones fell within CM and EM, and contracting CD8+ clones within EMRA. Clones that shrank (day 15 to 85) were balanced CD4/CD8, whereas later expanders leaned CD4+. Cross-reactive memory apparently joined, as some responding clones appeared in pre-infection memory.

Turning to this clonotype: Its target is not known.

Libraries for TCRalpha and TCRbeta carried sample barcodes and unique molecular identifiers via 5'RACE. TCRdb fed the 5' RACE reads into MiXCR, producing one record per CDR3 protein. The sample has approximately 410,000 distinct CDR3 sequences; 20% to 30% are singletons. V gave up 3 bases and J gave up 3 bases, with 13 bases separating them. CDR1 is SQVTM and CDR2 is ANQGSEA in the germline V gene. This CDR3 spans 14 amino acids. The rearrangement joins TRBV29-1 to TRBJ2-3; D ambiguous. The specimen was PBMCs or a T cell subset sorted from them (not recorded which). The receptor was derived from an adult woman who had mild COVID-19 (a few samples of this study predate the infection). Cell type and time point are not known. The CDR3 region has the DNA TGCAGCGTTGACTCAGGCGTGCGGACAGATACGCAGTATTTT. Encoded protein: CSVDSGVRTDTQYF.